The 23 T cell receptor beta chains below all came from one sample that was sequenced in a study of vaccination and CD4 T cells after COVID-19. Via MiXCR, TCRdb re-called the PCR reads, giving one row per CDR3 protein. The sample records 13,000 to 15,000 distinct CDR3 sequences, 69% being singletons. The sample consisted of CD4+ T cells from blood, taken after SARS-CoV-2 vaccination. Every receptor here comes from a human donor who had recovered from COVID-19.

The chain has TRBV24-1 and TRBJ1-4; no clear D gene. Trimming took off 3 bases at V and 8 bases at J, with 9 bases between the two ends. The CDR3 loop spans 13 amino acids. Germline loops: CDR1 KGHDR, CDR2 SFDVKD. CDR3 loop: CATSDGYNEKLFF. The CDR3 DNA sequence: TGTGCCACCAGTGATGGGTACAACGAAAAACTGTTTTTT.

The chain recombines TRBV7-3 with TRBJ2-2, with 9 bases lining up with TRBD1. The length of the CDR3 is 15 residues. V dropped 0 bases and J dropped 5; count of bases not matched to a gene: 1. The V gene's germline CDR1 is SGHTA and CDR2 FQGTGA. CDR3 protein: CASSLTGQGTGELFF. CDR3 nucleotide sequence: TGTGCCAGCAGCTTAACGGGACAGGGAACCGGGGAGCTGTTTTTT.

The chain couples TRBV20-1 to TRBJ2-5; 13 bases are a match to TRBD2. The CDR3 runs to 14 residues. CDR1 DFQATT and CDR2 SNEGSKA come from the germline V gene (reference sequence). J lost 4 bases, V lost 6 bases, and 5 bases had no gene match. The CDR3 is CSARLAGGRETQYF. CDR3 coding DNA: TGCAGTGCCAGACTAGCGGGAGGTAGAGAGACCCAGTACTTC.

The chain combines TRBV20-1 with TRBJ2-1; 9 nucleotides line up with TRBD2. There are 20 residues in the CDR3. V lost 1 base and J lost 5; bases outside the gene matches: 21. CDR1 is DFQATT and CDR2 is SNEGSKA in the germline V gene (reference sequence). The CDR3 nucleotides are TGCAGTGCTAGAGCTTCTAGGGGACTAGCTGTTGCCGTGGTGGACAATGAGCAGTTCTTC. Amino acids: CSARASRGLAVAVVDNEQFF.

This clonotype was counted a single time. CDR3 amino acids: CSARGGGNRNEQYF. The CDR3, as DNA: TGCAGTGCTAGAGGGGGCGGGAATCGAAACGAGCAGTACTTC. This chain links TRBV20-1 with TRBJ2-7; D possibly corresponds to TRBD2 (6 bases). The V gene's germline CDR1 is DFQATT and CDR2 SNEGSKA (reference sequence). V gave up 1 base and J gave up 5 bases, with 15 bases separating them. The length of the CDR3 is 14 residues.

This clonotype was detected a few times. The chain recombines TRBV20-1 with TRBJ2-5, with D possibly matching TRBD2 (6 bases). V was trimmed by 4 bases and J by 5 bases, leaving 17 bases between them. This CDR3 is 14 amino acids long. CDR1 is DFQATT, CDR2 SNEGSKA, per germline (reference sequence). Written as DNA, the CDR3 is TGCAGTGCTAAATGGAGGGGAGAAGTGGAGACCCAGTACTTC. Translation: CSAKWRGEVETQYF.

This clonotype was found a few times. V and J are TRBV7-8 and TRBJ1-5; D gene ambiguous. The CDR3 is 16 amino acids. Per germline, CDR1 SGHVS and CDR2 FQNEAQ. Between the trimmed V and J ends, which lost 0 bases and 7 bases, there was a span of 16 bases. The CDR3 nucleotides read TGTGCCAGCAGCTTAGCTCTGTTTACGTCAGGCCAGCCCCAGCATTTT. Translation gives CASSLALFTSGQPQHF.

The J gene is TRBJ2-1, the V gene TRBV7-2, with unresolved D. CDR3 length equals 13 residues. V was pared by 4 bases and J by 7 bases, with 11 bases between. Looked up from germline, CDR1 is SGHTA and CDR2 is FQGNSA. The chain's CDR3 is CASSYLSRNEQFF. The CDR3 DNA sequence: TGTGCCAGCAGCTACTTATCGAGGAATGAGCAGTTCTTC.

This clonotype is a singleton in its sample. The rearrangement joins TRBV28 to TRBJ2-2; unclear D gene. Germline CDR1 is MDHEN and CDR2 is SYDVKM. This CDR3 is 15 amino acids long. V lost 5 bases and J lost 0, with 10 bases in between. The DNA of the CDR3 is TGTGCCAGCAGTCAACAGAGACCGAACACCGGGGAGCTGTTTTTT. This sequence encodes CASSQQRPNTGELFF. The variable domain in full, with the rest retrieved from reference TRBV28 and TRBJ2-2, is DVKVTQSSRYLVKRTGEKVFLECVQDMDHENMFWYRQDPGLGLRLIYFSYDVKMKEKGDIPEGYSVSREKKERFSLILESASTNQTSMYLCASSQQRPNTGELFFGEGSRLTVL.

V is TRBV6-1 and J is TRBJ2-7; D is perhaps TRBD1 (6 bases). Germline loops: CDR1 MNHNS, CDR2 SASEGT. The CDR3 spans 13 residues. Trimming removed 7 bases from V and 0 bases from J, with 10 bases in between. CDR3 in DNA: TGTGCCAGCATGCACAGGGCCTCCTACGAGCAGTACTTC. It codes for CASMHRASYEQYF.

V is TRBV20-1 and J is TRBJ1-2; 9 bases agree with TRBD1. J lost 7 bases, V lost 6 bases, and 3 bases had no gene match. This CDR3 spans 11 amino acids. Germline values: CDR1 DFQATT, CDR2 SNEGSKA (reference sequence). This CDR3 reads CSATGGVGYTF. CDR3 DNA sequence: TGCAGTGCAACAGGGGGCGTTGGCTACACCTTC.

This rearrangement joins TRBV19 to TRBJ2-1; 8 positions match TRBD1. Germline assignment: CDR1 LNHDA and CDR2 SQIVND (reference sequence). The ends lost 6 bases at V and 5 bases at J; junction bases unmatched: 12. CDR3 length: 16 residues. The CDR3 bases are TGTGCCAGTAGCCCTAGGGGGGACAGGCAAAACAATGAGCAGTTCTTC. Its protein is CASSPRGDRQNNEQFF.

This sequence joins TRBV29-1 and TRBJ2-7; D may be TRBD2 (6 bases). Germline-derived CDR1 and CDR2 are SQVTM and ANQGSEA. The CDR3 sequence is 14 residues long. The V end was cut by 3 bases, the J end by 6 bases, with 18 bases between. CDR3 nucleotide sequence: TGCAGCGTTGAGGGGGGAGGAAACGTTTGCGAGCAGTACTTC. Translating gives CSVEGGGNVCEQYF.

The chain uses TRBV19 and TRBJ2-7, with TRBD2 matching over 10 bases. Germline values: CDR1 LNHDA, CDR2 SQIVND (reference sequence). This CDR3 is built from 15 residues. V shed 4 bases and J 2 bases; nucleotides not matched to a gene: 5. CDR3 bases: TGTGCCAGTAGTACTCAAGCGGGAGGGACCTACGAGCAGTACTTC. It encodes CASSTQAGGTYEQYF.

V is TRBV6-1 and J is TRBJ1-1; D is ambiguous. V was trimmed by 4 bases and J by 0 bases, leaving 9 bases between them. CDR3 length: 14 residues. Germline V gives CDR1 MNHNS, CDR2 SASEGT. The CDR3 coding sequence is TGTGCCAGCAGTGTGGGCAGTTTGAACACTGAAGCTTTCTTT. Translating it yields CASSVGSLNTEAFF.

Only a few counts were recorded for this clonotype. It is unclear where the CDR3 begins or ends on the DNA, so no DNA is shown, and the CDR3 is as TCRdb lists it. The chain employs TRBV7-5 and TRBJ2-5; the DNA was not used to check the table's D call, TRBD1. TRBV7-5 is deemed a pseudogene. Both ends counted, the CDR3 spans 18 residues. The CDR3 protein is CISVSEASKPDRHGAQYF.

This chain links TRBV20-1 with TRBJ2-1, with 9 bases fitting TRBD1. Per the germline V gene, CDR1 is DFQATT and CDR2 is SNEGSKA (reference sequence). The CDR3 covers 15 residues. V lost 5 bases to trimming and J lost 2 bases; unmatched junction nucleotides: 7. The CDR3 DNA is TGCAGTGCTTCAACATGGACAGGGGCCTACAATGAGCAGTTCTTC. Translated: CSASTWTGAYNEQFF.

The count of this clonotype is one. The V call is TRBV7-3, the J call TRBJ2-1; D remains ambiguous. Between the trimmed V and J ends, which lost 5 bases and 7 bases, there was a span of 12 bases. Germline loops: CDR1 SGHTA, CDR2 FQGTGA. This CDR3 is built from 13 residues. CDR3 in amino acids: CASSPAGVNEQFF. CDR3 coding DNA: TGTGCCAGCAGCCCCGCAGGAGTTAATGAGCAGTTCTTC.

DNA for the CDR3: TGCAGTGCGGGTACTAGCGGACTTACCTACGAGCAGTACTTC. It encodes CSAGTSGLTYEQYF. This chain joins TRBV20-1 and TRBJ2-7, with TRBD2 identical over 8 bases. CDR1 and CDR2 from the germline V gene are DFQATT and SNEGSKA (reference sequence). The V and J ends lost 6 bases and 2 bases, in that order; junction bases with no gene match: 9. The CDR3 has 14 residues.

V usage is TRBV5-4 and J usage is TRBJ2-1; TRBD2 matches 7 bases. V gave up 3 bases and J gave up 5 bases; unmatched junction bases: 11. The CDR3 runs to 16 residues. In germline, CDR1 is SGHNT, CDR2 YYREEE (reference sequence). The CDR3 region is CASSSPSVAGDNEQFF. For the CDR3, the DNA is TGTGCCAGCAGCTCCCCTTCGGTGGCGGGAGACAATGAGCAGTTCTTC.

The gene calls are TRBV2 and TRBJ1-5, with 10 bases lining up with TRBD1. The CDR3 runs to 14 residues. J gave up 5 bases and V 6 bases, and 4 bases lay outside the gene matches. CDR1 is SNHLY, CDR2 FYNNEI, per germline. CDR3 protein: CASRRQGADQPQHF. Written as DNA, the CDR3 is TGTGCCAGCAGACGACAGGGGGCTGATCAGCCCCAGCATTTT.

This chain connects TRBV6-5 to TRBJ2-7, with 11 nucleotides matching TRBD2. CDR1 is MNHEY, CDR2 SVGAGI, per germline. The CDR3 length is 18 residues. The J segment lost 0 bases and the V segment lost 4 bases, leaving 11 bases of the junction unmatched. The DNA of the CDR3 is TGTGCCAGCAGTTTCCACGCCCCCCTAGCGGGAGGCTCCTACGAGCAGTACTTC. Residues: CASSFHAPLAGGSYEQYF.

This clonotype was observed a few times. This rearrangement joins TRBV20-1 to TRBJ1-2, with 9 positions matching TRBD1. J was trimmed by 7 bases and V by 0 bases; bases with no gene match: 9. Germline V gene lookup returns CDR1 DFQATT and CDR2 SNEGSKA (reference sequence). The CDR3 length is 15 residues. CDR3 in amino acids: CSARDWGQGTFGYTF. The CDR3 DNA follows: TGCAGTGCTAGAGACTGGGGACAGGGAACGTTTGGCTACACCTTC.